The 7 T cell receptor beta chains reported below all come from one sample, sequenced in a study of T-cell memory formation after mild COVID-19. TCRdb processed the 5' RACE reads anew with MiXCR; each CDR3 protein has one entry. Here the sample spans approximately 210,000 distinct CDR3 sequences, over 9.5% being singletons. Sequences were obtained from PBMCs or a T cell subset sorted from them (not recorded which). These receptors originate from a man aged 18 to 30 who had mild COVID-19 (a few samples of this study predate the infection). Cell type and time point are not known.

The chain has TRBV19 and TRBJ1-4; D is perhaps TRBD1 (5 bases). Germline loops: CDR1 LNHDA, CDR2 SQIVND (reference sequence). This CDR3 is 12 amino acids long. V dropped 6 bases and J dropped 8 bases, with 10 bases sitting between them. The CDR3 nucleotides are TGTGCCAGTAGCTCAGGGTTGGAAAAACTGTTTTTT. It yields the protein CASSSGLEKLFF.

The CDR3 reads CAISGPLKNTEAFF. CDR3 nucleotides: TGTGCCATCAGCGGACCTCTGAAGAACACTGAAGCTTTCTTT. The chain is built from TRBV10-3 and TRBJ1-1; D gene ambiguous. CDR1 ENHRY and CDR2 SYGVKD come from the germline V gene. The V gene lost 6 bases and the J gene lost 1 base, with 12 bases spanning the gap. The CDR3 runs 14 residues.

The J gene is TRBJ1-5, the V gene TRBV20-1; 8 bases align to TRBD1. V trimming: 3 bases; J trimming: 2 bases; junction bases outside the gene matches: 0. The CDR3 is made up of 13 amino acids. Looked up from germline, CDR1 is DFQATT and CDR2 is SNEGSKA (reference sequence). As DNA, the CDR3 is TGCAGTGCTAGGGACAGGGGCAATCAGCCCCAGCATTTT. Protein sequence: CSARDRGNQPQHF.

In DNA form, the CDR3 reads TGTGCCAGCAGTTCCGGGGAGTTGGGCACTGAAGCTTTCTTT. This codes for CASSSGELGTEAFF. The chain links TRBV28 to TRBJ1-1; D is undetermined. V was clipped by 4 bases and J by 4 bases, with 13 bases between them. CDR1 and CDR2 (germline): MDHEN, SYDVKM. The CDR3 contains 14 residues.

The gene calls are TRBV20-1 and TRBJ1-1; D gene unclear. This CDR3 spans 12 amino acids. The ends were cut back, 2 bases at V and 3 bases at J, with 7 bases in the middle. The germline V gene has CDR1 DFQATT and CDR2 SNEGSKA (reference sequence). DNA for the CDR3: TGCAGTGCTAGAAGGCGTGACACTGAAGCTTTCTTT. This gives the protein CSARRRDTEAFF.

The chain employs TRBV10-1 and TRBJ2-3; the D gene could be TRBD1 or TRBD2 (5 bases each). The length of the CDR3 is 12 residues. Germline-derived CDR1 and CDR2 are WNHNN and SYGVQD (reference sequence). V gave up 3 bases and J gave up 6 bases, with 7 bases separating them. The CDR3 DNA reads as TGCGCCAGCAGTGACGGGGCGGATACGCAGTATTTT. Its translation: CASSDGADTQYF.

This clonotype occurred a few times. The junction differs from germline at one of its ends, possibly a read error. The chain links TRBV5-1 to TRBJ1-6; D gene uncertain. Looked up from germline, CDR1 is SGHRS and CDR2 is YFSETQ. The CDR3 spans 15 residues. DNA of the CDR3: TGCGTCAGCAAGGTGGTGGGGTCCGATAATTCACCCCTCCACTTT. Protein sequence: CVSKVVGSDNSPLHF.